This T cell receptor (beta chain) came from a study of T cell responses to AZD1222 COVID-19 vaccine (dated by TCRdb to about 2021). At the level of the whole study: Because spike-specific TCR depth and breadth did not differ between the two schedules, AZD1222 recipients who got a second dose at roughly 4 weeks were pooled with those who got a second dose at roughly 12 weeks. TCR sequencing was performed for more than 230 trial participants, of whom about 200 were given two doses of AZD1222 and some 26 were given two doses of MenACWY control vaccine. Enrollment into the trials was organized by age into subgroups of 18-55, 56-69 and 70-plus years, and those subgroups contained approximately 160, 26 and 62 TCR-sequenced participants, respectively. Results and caveats for the whole study, not just this receptor: In the small 56-69-year group, the increase in depth fell short of significance, most likely because of low power. Spike-specific TCR breadth and depth rose significantly after two AZD1222 doses compared with day 0 and with MenACWY recipients. Conclusions about previously exposed vaccinees are limited, since just 6 or 7 AZD1222 recipients were seropositive for SARS-CoV-2 at baseline. Because no day 14 peak-response samples were available, repertoires were characterized only after the peak T cell response. Nearly half of unique spike-specific TCRs reportedly recognized epitopes outside regions mutated in the B.1.351 and B.1.1.7 variants. The whole spike protein was spanned by vaccine-associated CD4 TCRs, and dominant responses were seen in regions 160-218 and 743-854. Most participants were white British and females outnumbered males, and the authors suggested that clonal diversity may have been underestimated.

The label giving this sample's time point can be read as: baseline before first vaccination. Samples from vaccinated people were obtained from the UK trials COV001 and COV002, which included a single-blind randomized controlled phase 2/3 trial of AZD1222 (ChAdOx1 nCoV-19) in healthy adults. For TCRbeta chain sequencing, PBMC samples were collected from trial participants at day 0 and at day 28 after the second dose. As concerns this clone: Its antigen specificity is not known. Base qualities are missing; no much larger clone stands one base away.

The CDR3 regions of human TCRbeta chains were subjected to immunosequencing. Per the authors' processing: TCRs in the repertoires were compared against a reference library of SARS-CoV-2-specific TCRs that had been generated with the MIRA antigen-specificity platform. Breadth meant the fraction of unique TCRs that were SARS-CoV-2-associated, whereas depth meant the fraction of total T cells that were SARS-CoV-2-associated. Each spike-specific TCR was assigned to its reactive spike region and to a CD4 or CD8 class using the MIRA data. Log10-transformed breadth and depth values were compared by one-way ANOVA with Sidak's multiple comparisons tests. TCRdb limited this immuneACCESS table to in-frame rearrangements with V and J called. A share of clones is missing; checked studies link under half to unresolved V genes, and the rest is unexplained. The DNA gave D and trimming, while V, J and clone size come from that table. This sample has fewer than 150,000 clones in its table, and roughly 84% of those were observed once. The ten largest clones take up roughly 1.1% of the sample.

Including cysteine and phenylalanine, the CDR3 has 13 amino acids. Just CDR3 DNA is preserved here, 39 bases in frame from base 1. From a lookup of the germline V gene (reference sequence), CDR1 and CDR2 are SGHNT and YYREEE. Trimming at the junction amounts to 4 bases on V and 8 bases on J, and the germline ends lie 15 bases apart. The receptor was isolated from an adult in good health. This chain joins TRBV5-4 to TRBJ1-2; TRBD1 might be the D gene, on 6 matching bases. The starting material was peripheral blood, obtained on day 0 of AZD1222 vaccination. The CDR3 sequence is CASSPRGARGYTF. The bases read TGTGCCAGCAGCCCGAGGGGGGCGAGGGGCTACACCTTC.